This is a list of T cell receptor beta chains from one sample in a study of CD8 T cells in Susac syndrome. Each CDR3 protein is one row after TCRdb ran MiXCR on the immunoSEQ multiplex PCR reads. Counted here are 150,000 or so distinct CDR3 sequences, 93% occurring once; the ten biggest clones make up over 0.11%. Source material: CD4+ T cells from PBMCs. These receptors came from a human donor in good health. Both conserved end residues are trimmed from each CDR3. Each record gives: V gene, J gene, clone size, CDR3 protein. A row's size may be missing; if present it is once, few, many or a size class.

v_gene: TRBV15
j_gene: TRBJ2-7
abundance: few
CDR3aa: ATSRDTRKRQGTYEQY

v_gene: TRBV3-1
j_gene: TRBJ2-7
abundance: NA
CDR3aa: ASSQDRGVGEQY

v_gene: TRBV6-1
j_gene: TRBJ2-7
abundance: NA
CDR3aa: ASRARGPYEQY

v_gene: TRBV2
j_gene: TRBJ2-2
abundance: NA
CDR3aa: ASSVENTGELF

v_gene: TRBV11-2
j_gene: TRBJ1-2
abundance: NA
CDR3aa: ASSLVEQGYGYT

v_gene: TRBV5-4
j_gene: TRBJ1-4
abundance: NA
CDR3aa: ASSLDRGRNEKLF

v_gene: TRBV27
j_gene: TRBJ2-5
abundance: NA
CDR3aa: ASSRRTEETQY

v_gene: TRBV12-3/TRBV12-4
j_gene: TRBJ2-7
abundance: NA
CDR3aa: ASSPGVGDYYEQY

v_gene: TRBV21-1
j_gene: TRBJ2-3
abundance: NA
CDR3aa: ASTERHGSTDTQY

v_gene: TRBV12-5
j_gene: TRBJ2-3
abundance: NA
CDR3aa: ASGFLGGRRGTDTQY

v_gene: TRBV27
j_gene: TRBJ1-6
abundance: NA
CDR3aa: ASSLEPTGISPLH

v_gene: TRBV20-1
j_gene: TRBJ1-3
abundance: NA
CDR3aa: SASGSPRTGNTIY

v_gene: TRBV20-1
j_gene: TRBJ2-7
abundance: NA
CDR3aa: SASYGTGRYEQY

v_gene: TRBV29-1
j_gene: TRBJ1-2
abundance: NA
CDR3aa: SVLTGAGGYT

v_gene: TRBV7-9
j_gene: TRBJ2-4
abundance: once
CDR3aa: ASSPGINIQY

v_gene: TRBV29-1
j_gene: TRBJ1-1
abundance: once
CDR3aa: SVAKGQVNTEAF

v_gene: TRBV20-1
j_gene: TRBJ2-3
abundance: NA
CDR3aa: SARDALAGTSTDTQY

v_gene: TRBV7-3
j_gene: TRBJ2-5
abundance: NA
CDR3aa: ASSTGTSGETQY

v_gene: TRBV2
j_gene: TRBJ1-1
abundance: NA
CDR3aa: ASNIRGQYTEAF

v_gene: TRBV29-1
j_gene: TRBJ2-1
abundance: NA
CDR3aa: SVERPDNEQF

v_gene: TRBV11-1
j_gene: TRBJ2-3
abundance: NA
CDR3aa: ASSFPGLAGGGYTQY

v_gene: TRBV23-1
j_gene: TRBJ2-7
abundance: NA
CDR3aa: ASSQSPYEQY

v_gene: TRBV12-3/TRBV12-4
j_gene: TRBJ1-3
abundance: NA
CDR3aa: ASTVWAQGNTIY

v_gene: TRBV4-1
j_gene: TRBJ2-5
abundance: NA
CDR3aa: ASSQDGPTSGGAEETQY

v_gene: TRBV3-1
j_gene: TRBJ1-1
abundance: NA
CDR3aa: ASSQDSGGRSEAF

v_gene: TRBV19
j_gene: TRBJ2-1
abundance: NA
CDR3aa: ASSTRTSGSSYNEQF

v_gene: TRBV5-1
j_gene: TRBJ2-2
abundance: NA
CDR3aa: ASSPAGRTGELF

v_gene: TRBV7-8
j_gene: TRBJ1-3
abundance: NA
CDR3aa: ASSSLGQGAGNTIY

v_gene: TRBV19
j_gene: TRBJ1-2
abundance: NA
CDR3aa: ASSIGIDYRGYT

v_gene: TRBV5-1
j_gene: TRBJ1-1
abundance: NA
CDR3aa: ASSPQPEGEAF

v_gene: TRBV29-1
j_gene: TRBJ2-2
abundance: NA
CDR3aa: SVSQGTGELF

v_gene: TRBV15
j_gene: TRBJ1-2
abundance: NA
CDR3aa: ATSIYRGANYGYT